A single sample is the source of the 24 T cell receptor beta chains below, sequenced in a study of response to subunit inactivated influenza vaccine. Each CDR3 protein is one row after TCRdb ran MiXCR on the RT-PCR reads. Seen here are about 700,000 distinct CDR3 sequences, approximately 15% observed once, and the top ten hold less than 9%. Sequencing was performed on PBMCs from blood, taken 14 days before vaccination. The source of these receptors is a man aged 50-60 years who received an inactivated influenza vaccine.

The chain recombines TRBV7-2 with TRBJ1-2; D is unresolved. The CDR3 covers 13 residues. Per germline, CDR1 SGHTA and CDR2 FQGNSA. The V and J ends lost 3 bases and 9 bases respectively, with 14 bases between them. For the CDR3, the DNA is TGTGCCAGCAGCTTGCACCCCCAAGGGAGCTACACCTTC. Protein: CASSLHPQGSYTF.

V is TRBV12-3 or TRBV12-4 and J is TRBJ2-3; 7 bases agree with TRBD1. The V segment lost 6 bases and the J segment 4 bases; nucleotides outside the gene matches: 4. The length of the CDR3 is 13 residues. The CDR3 coding sequence is TGTGCCAGCAGACTAGGGGGCCCAGATACGCAGTATTTT. Amino acids: CASRLGGPDTQYF.

The chain employs TRBV6-5 and TRBJ2-3; TRBD2 matches 8 bases. This CDR3 region has 16 residues. CDR1 MNHEY and CDR2 SVGAGI come from the germline V gene. The ends lost 2 bases at V and 5 bases at J; junction bases unmatched: 9. The CDR3 protein is CASSYGERGRGDTQYF. Written as DNA, the CDR3 is TGTGCCAGCAGTTACGGGGAGCGGGGGAGGGGAGATACGCAGTATTTT.

Only a few counts were recorded for this clonotype. The chain has TRBV20-1 and TRBJ1-1; TRBD1 aligns across 7 bases. The J segment lost 0 bases and the V segment lost 5 bases, leaving 12 bases of the junction unmatched. Germline V gives CDR1 DFQATT, CDR2 SNEGSKA (reference sequence). The CDR3 runs to 16 residues. CDR3 residues: CSARGQEKIMNTEAFF. CDR3 nucleotide sequence: TGCAGTGCTCGCGGACAGGAGAAAATCATGAACACTGAAGCTTTCTTT.

The CDR3 DNA reads TGTGCCAGCAGTCCCAGGGGGATAGCAACGGATACGCAGTATTTT. This codes for CASSPRGIATDTQYF. This sequence joins TRBV28 and TRBJ2-3; TRBD1 matches 7 bases. The CDR3 has 15 amino acids. Germline V gives CDR1 MDHEN, CDR2 SYDVKM. V gave up 5 bases and J gave up 6 bases; unmatched junction bases: 11.

This rearrangement joins TRBV4-1 to TRBJ2-7; D perhaps matches TRBD2 (7 bases). The CDR3 consists of 17 residues. Looked up from germline, CDR1 is MGHRA and CDR2 is YSYEKL. Trimming left V 3 bases short and J 0 bases short, with 18 bases between. The DNA of the CDR3 is TGCGCCAGCAGCCATCCTAGGGGGGGCCTCTCCTCCTACGAGCAGTACTTC. Amino acids: CASSHPRGGLSSYEQYF.

This clonotype was detected only a few times. The V gene is TRBV6-1, the J gene TRBJ1-2; TRBD1 matches 8 bases. V was clipped by 7 bases and J by 3 bases; unmatched bases: 7. This CDR3 has 14 amino acids. CDR1 is MNHNS and CDR2 is SASEGT in the germline V gene. The CDR3 spells CASTDRGSDYGYTF. For the CDR3, the DNA is TGTGCCAGCACCGACAGGGGAAGTGACTATGGCTACACCTTC.

This chain joins TRBV3-1 and TRBJ2-3; 7 nucleotides match TRBD2. Germline V gives CDR1 LGHDT, CDR2 YNNKEL (reference sequence). The CDR3 consists of 15 residues. J was trimmed by 4 bases and V by 2 bases; bases with no gene match: 6. The CDR3 loop reads CASSQYGGISDTQYF. The CDR3 DNA reads as TGTGCCAGCAGCCAATACGGGGGGATTTCAGATACGCAGTATTTT.

This clonotype came up a few times. The gene calls are TRBV10-3 and TRBJ1-2; 7 positions agree with TRBD1. There are 13 residues in the CDR3. Germline values: CDR1 ENHRY, CDR2 SYGVKD. Losses at the gene ends were 10 bases for V and 3 bases for J; bases not matched to a gene: 8. The chain's CDR3 is CATKGDRDYGYTF. The CDR3 DNA reads TGTGCCACGAAAGGGGACAGAGACTATGGCTACACCTTC.

This clonotype was observed at least ten times. The chain combines TRBV14 with TRBJ2-2; D remains unclear. The CDR3 totals 10 residues. Trimming removed 9 bases at V and 7 bases at J, with 6 bases between. The germline V gene encodes CDR1 SGHDN and CDR2 FVKESK. The CDR3 nucleotides read TGTGCCAGGATTGACGGGGAGCTGTTTTTT. Translating gives CARIDGELFF. Looking up the rest from reference TRBV14 and TRBJ2-2 gives the full variable domain: EAGVTQFPSHSVIEKGQTVTLRCDPISGHDNLYWYRRVMGKEIKFLLHFVKESKQDESGMPNNRFLAERTGGTYSTLKVQPAELEDSGVYFCARIDGELFFGEGSRLTVL.

This rearrangement joins TRBV29-1 to TRBJ2-7, with D perhaps TRBD2 (6 bases). V gave up 6 bases and J gave up 0 bases, with 12 bases separating them. The CDR3 runs 13 residues. Looked up from germline, CDR1 is SQVTM and CDR2 is ANQGSEA. The CDR3 sequence: CSVRGTFSYEQYF. DNA of the CDR3: TGCAGCGTACGCGGGACGTTCTCCTACGAGCAGTACTTC.

This sequence joins TRBV20-1 and TRBJ2-7; either TRBD1 or TRBD2 may fit D (6 bases each). Trimming removed 1 base at V and 3 bases at J, with 19 bases between. CDR1 and CDR2 from the germline V gene are DFQATT and SNEGSKA (reference sequence). The CDR3 consists of 16 residues. The CDR3 bases are TGCAGTGCTAGAGTGGTGGGGGGCAGGGCCTACTACGAGCAGTACTTC. Protein: CSARVVGGRAYYEQYF.

This clonotype was seen only a few times. The chain is built from TRBV10-3 and TRBJ2-1; 10 bases fit TRBD2. Germline V gene data show CDR1 as ENHRY and CDR2 as SYGVKD. The CDR3 contains 15 residues. The J segment lost 4 bases and the V segment lost 0 bases, leaving 0 bases of the junction unmatched. This CDR3 reads CAISESLAGYNEQFF. For the CDR3, the DNA is TGTGCCATCAGTGAGTCACTAGCGGGGTACAATGAGCAGTTCTTC.

This clonotype was seen many times. The chain couples TRBV29-1 to TRBJ2-7; D possibly corresponds to TRBD1 (5 bases). CDR1 and CDR2 (germline): SQVTM, ANQGSEA. There are 13 residues in the CDR3. V gave up 5 bases and J gave up 3 bases, with 14 bases separating them. CDR3 in amino acids: CSVTGPKGYEQYF. Here the CDR3 DNA reads TGCAGCGTTACAGGCCCCAAGGGCTACGAGCAGTACTTC.

This clonotype was seen more than once but under ten times. The chain is built from TRBV7-2 and TRBJ2-7; 7 bases are a match to TRBD1. CDR1 and CDR2 from the germline V gene are SGHTA and FQGNSA. The junction had 7 bases not matched to a gene; V was cut back by 2 bases and J by 6 bases. CDR3 size: 14 residues. The CDR3 protein is CASSLYRGFFEQYF. The CDR3 region has the DNA TGTGCCAGCAGCTTATACAGGGGTTTCTTCGAGCAGTACTTC.

The chain employs TRBV16 and TRBJ2-7; TRBD2 might be the D (5 bases). The ends were cut back, 3 bases at V and 6 bases at J, with 9 bases in the middle. The CDR3 consists of 12 residues. Germline values: CDR1 KGHSY, CDR2 FQNENV. CDR3 nucleotides: TGTGCCAGCAGCCATTATGGGAGCGAGCAGTACTTC. Translated: CASSHYGSEQYF. The whole variable domain, filled in from reference TRBV16 and TRBJ2-7, reads GEEVAQTPKHLVRGEGQKAKLYCAPIKGHSYVFWYQQVLKNEFKFLISFQNENVFDETGMPKERFSAKCLPNSPCSLEIQATKLEDSAVYFCASSHYGSEQYFGPGTRLTVT.

V usage is TRBV6-1 and J usage is TRBJ1-6; maybe TRBD1 (6 bases). The CDR3 contains 15 residues. Germline CDR1 is MNHNS and CDR2 is SASEGT. Deletions cut 8 bases from V and 7 bases from J, with 18 bases between. CDR3 DNA: TGTGCCAGCTCGAGGGGGTGGGACGGGAATTCACCCCTCCACTTT. Translating gives CASSRGWDGNSPLHF.

The table lists this clonotype with many counts. The chain recombines TRBV4-3 with TRBJ1-6; 7 bases fit TRBD1. The junction had 16 bases not matched to a gene; V was cut back by 2 bases and J by 9 bases. The CDR3 loop spans 18 amino acids. From germline, CDR1 is LGHNA and CDR2 YSLEER. The DNA of the CDR3 is TGCGCCAGCAGCCAATTCCCGGGACAGCCACAGAACGCTTCACCCCTCCACTTT. Its protein is CASSQFPGQPQNASPLHF.

The chain couples TRBV7-8 to TRBJ1-2; D possibly corresponds to TRBD1 (5 bases). Per germline, CDR1 SGHVS and CDR2 FQNEAQ. Trimming cost V 2 bases and J 4 bases, with 17 bases left between them. The CDR3 contains 16 residues. The CDR3 DNA sequence: TGTGCCAGCAGCTTAACGGGGGGTCAGTCCTCCTATGGCTACACCTTC. Translation: CASSLTGGQSSYGYTF.

This clonotype appeared many times. The chain links TRBV6-5 to TRBJ1-6; D ambiguous. The CDR3 totals 13 residues. CDR1 is MNHEY, CDR2 SVGAGI, per germline. Trimming took 0 bases from V and 3 from J, leaving 0 bases between them. In DNA form, the CDR3 reads TGTGCCAGCAGTTACTCCTATAATTCACCCCTCCACTTT. Its translation is CASSYSYNSPLHF.

This clonotype was seen a few times. This chain links TRBV10-3 with TRBJ2-7, with D possibly matching TRBD2 (5 bases). The germline V and J ends were trimmed by 7 bases and 2 bases, with 12 bases remaining between them. There are 13 residues in the CDR3. Germline values: CDR1 ENHRY, CDR2 SYGVKD. CDR3 region: CAITKFGTYEQYF. The CDR3 DNA follows: TGTGCCATCACGAAGTTCGGGACCTACGAGCAGTACTTC.

This clonotype occurred many times. The chain recombines TRBV5-1 with TRBJ2-2; D not certain. Germline CDR1 SGHRS, CDR2 YFSETQ. This CDR3 spans 16 amino acids. Trimming removed 1 base from V and 0 bases from J, with 10 bases in between. CDR3 nucleotides: TGCGCCAGCAGCTTGAATGCAGGATCGAACACCGGGGAGCTGTTTTTT. It codes for CASSLNAGSNTGELFF.

V usage is TRBV2 and J usage is TRBJ2-7, with TRBD1 matching 9 bases. J was trimmed by 6 bases and V by 5 bases; bases with no gene match: 8. CDR1 is SNHLY and CDR2 is FYNNEI in the germline V gene. The CDR3 is made up of 14 amino acids. DNA for the CDR3: TGTGCCAGCAGTCTTCCGGGACAGGGATCCGAGCAGTACTTC. It encodes CASSLPGQGSEQYF.

This clonotype showed up just once. The chain has TRBV5-5 and TRBJ1-1, with a tentative D call TRBD1 (5 bases). V shed 1 base and J shed 5 bases, with 12 bases lying between them. This CDR3 region has 14 residues. CDR1 SGHKS and CDR2 YYEKEE come from the germline V gene (reference sequence). CDR3 region: CASSLRGVGTEAFF. The CDR3 DNA reads as TGTGCCAGCAGCTTGCGAGGGGTAGGAACTGAAGCTTTCTTT. The variable domain in full, completed from reference TRBV5-5 and TRBJ1-1, reads DAGVTQSPTHLIKTRGQQVTLRCSPISGHKSVSWYQQVLGQGPQFIFQYYEKEERGRGNFPDRFSARQFPNYSSELNVNALLLGDSALYLCASSLRGVGTEAFFGQGTRLTVV.